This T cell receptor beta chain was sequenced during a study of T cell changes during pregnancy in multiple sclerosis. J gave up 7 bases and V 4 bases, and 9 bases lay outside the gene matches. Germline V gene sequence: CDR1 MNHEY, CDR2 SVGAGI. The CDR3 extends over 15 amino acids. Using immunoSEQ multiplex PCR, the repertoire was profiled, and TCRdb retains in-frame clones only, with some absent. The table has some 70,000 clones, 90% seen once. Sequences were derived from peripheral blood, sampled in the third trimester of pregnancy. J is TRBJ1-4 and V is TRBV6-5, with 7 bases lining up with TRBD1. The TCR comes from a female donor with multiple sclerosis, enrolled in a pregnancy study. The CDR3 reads CASSSGQALSEKLFF. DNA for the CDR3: TGTGCCAGCAGTTCAGGACAGGCCCTAAGTGAAAAACTGTTTTTT.